The next 23 T cell receptor beta chains were all read from a single sample in a study of blood T cell repertoires in COVID-19. Repertoires were generated with immunoSEQ multiplex PCR, while TCRdb's copy carries only in-frame clones and drops some. This sample carries 130,000 to 150,000 clones, approximately 89% of them seen once, and the ten largest clones take around 1.6%. Material: peripheral blood. The receptors derive from a human donor in a cohort sampled during active COVID-19.

The chain combines TRBV3-1 (or the pseudogene TRBV3-2) with TRBJ2-1; no firm D call. Germline CDR1 is LGHDT and CDR2 is YNNKEL (reference sequence). Trimming stripped 5 bases from V and 4 bases from J, with 9 bases between. This CDR3 has 13 residues. This CDR3 is CASSNRVYNEQFF. CDR3 DNA sequence: TGTGCCAGCAGCAACCGGGTTTACAATGAGCAGTTCTTC.

The CDR3 DNA sequence: TGTGCCAGCAGTGAACCTGTTAGGGACAGGGGTAGATATGGCTACACCTTC. Residues: CASSEPVRDRGRYGYTF. V and J are TRBV6-1 and TRBJ1-2; 10 nucleotides align to TRBD1. The V and J ends lost 2 bases and 5 bases, in that order; junction bases with no gene match: 11. The CDR3 has 17 residues. In germline, CDR1 is MNHNS, CDR2 SASEGT.

The chain is built from TRBV13 and TRBJ2-5; 10 positions agree with TRBD1. Germline CDR1 and CDR2: PRHDT and FYEKMQ (reference sequence). The CDR3 totals 16 residues. After removal of 5 bases from V and 5 bases from J, the junction contained 11 bases not matched to a gene. The CDR3 loop is CASSQRDRGLGETQYF. CDR3 DNA: TGTGCCAGCAGCCAACGGGACAGGGGTTTAGGCGAGACCCAGTACTTC.

This clone appeared a single time. The chain links TRBV14 to TRBJ2-2; tentatively, D is TRBD1 (7 bases). There are 15 residues in the CDR3. Trimming cost V 8 bases and J 0 bases, with 13 bases left between them. Germline assignment: CDR1 SGHDN and CDR2 FVKESK. The CDR3: CASGRGTANTGELFF. DNA of the CDR3: TGTGCCAGCGGCAGGGGGACTGCGAACACCGGGGAGCTGTTTTTT.

The chain recombines TRBV24-1 with TRBJ1-1; D may be TRBD1 (5 bases). V was cut by 3 bases and J by 5 bases, with 6 bases left in between. Germline assignment: CDR1 KGHDR and CDR2 SFDVKD. The CDR3 spans 12 residues. The CDR3 spells CATSDGGTEAFF. The DNA of the CDR3 is TGTGCCACCAGTGATGGGGGGACTGAAGCTTTCTTT.

The chain combines TRBV3-1 (or the pseudogene TRBV3-2) with TRBJ2-1; D may be TRBD2 (6 bases). The CDR3 has 15 residues. Trimming removed 0 bases from V and 4 bases from J, with 10 bases in between. The germline gives CDR1 LGHDT, CDR2 YNNKEL (reference sequence). The CDR3: CASSQDLGRYNEQFF. The DNA for the CDR3 is TGTGCCAGCAGCCAAGATCTAGGGAGGTACAATGAGCAGTTCTTC.

This clone was seen only once. V is TRBV6-5 and J is TRBJ2-7; 11 bases are a match to TRBD2. This CDR3 has 14 amino acids. After removal of 5 bases from V and 4 bases from J, the junction contained 4 bases not matched to a gene. Germline V gene sequence: CDR1 MNHEY, CDR2 SVGAGI. The CDR3: CASSTGLAGYEQYF. CDR3 DNA sequence: TGTGCCAGCAGTACCGGACTAGCGGGTTACGAGCAGTACTTC.

This sequence joins TRBV4-3 and TRBJ2-3, with a tentative D call TRBD2 (6 bases). The V end lost 0 bases, the J end lost 0 bases, and 7 bases lay between the germline ends. This CDR3 region has 15 residues. Germline V gives CDR1 LGHNA, CDR2 YSLEER. For the CDR3, the DNA is TGCGCCAGCAGCCAAGAACGGGGGAGCACAGATACGCAGTATTTT. Residues: CASSQERGSTDTQYF.

V is TRBV11-3 and J is TRBJ1-2; D is unresolved. Germline values: CDR1 SGHNT, CDR2 YENEEA. The CDR3 length is 11 residues. The V gene lost 5 bases and the J gene lost 4 bases, with 5 bases spanning the gap. Here the CDR3 reads CASSLSYGYTF. The CDR3 nucleotides are TGTGCCAGCAGCCTAAGCTATGGCTACACCTTC.

The V gene is TRBV5-1, the J gene TRBJ1-2, with 7 bases that match TRBD1. The germline CDR1 and CDR2 sequences are SGHRS and YFSETQ. The V gene end was trimmed by 0 bases and the J gene end by 4 bases; junction bases not matched to a gene: 6. This CDR3 contains 15 residues. CDR3 residues: CASSLEQGWAYGYTF. The DNA of the CDR3 is TGCGCCAGCAGCTTGGAACAGGGGTGGGCCTATGGCTACACCTTC.

V and J are TRBV6-2 or TRBV6-3 and TRBJ1-6; possibly TRBD1 for D (6 bases). V was clipped by 0 bases and J by 6 bases, with 9 bases between them. In germline, CDR1 is MNHEY, CDR2 SVGEGT. This CDR3 spans 15 amino acids. The CDR3 here is CASSYSTGPNSPLHF. The DNA for the CDR3 is TGTGCCAGCAGTTACTCGACAGGTCCTAATTCACCCCTCCACTTT.

The chain joins TRBV7-9 to TRBJ2-5, with 9 bases aligning to TRBD2. The germline gives CDR1 SEHNR, CDR2 FQNEAQ (reference sequence). Trimming removed 2 bases from V and 0 bases from J; junction bases left unmatched: 1. This CDR3 contains 15 residues. The CDR3 sequence is CASSLLAGYQETQYF. As DNA, the CDR3 is TGTGCCAGCAGCTTACTAGCGGGGTACCAAGAGACCCAGTACTTC.

V is TRBV9 and J is TRBJ2-3; 7 positions agree with TRBD1. The V and J ends lost 3 bases and 3 bases, in that order; junction bases with no gene match: 7. The germline V gene has CDR1 SGDLS and CDR2 YYNGEE. The CDR3 length is 15 residues. CDR3 bases: TGTGCCAGCAGCGGGCACAGGGGTAGGACAGATACGCAGTATTTT. Protein product: CASSGHRGRTDTQYF.

CDR3 region: CASSPTRGREKLFF. The CDR3 DNA reads TGTGCCAGTAGCCCGACAAGGGGGCGTGAAAAACTGTTTTTT. The rearrangement uses TRBV19 and TRBJ1-4; 7 bases fit TRBD1. The CDR3 length is 14 residues. Germline loops: CDR1 LNHDA, CDR2 SQIVND (reference sequence). V was pared by 6 bases and J by 7 bases, with 8 bases of the junction left unmatched.

About this clone itself: Different DNA sequences within this sample yield the same CDR3. V is TRBV28 and J is TRBJ2-7; a possible D gene is TRBD2 (8 bases). This CDR3 spans 16 amino acids. V shed 3 bases and J shed 2 bases, with 17 bases lying between them. Germline CDR1 and CDR2: MDHEN and SYDVKM. CDR3 DNA: TGTGCCAGCAGTTTTGGAGGGGGCGGGGGGACCTACGAGCAGTACTTC. Translated: CASSFGGGGGTYEQYF.

The V gene is TRBV29-1, the J gene TRBJ1-2; tentatively, D is TRBD1 (5 bases). The V gene's germline CDR1 is SQVTM and CDR2 ANQGSEA. Between the trimmed V and J ends, which lost 3 bases and 4 bases, there was a span of 12 bases. The CDR3 is made up of 13 amino acids. The CDR3 sequence: CSVDREDFYGYTF. DNA of the CDR3: TGCAGCGTTGACAGGGAGGATTTCTATGGCTACACCTTC.

This rearrangement joins TRBV9 to TRBJ1-1; the D is unclear. V lost 2 bases to trimming and J lost 2 bases, with 10 bases between them. The CDR3 runs to 14 residues. Germline V gives CDR1 SGDLS, CDR2 YYNGEE. CDR3 sequence (DNA): TGTGCCAGCAGCGTCTGGGCGGGCAACACTGAAGCTTTCTTT. It codes for CASSVWAGNTEAFF.

This clone occurred a few times. V usage is TRBV5-8 and J usage is TRBJ1-1; D might be TRBD1 (6 bases). The CDR3 has 13 residues. The germline V gene has CDR1 SGHTS and CDR2 YDEGEE. The ends were cut back, 5 bases at V and 6 bases at J, with 14 bases in the middle. The DNA of the CDR3 is TGTGCCAGCAGTAACACACAGGGCGCTGAAGCTTTCTTT. This translates into CASSNTQGAEAFF. Full variable domain (rest looked up from reference TRBV5-8 and TRBJ1-1): EAGVTQSPTHLIKTRGQQATLRCSPISGHTSVYWYQQALGLGLQFLLWYDEGEERNRGNFPPRFSGRQFPNYSSELNVNALELEDSALYLCASSNTQGAEAFFGQGTRLTVV.

CDR3: CASSPGQGRTEAFF. CDR3 nucleotides: TGCGCCAGCAGCCCAGGACAGGGGAGGACTGAAGCTTTCTTT. This rearrangement joins TRBV5-1 to TRBJ1-1, with 9 bases lining up with TRBD1. V trimming: 4 bases; J trimming: 5 bases; junction bases outside the gene matches: 6. CDR1 SGHRS and CDR2 YFSETQ come from the germline V gene. This CDR3 region has 14 residues.

The rearrangement uses TRBV4-3 and TRBJ2-1; possibly TRBD2 for D (7 bases). Germline CDR1 LGHNA, CDR2 YSLEER. The CDR3 loop spans 15 amino acids. Trimming cost V 3 bases and J 4 bases, with 13 bases left between them. In DNA form, the CDR3 reads TGCGCCAGCAGCCAGGGGGGGGGCGCGTACAATGAGCAGTTCTTC. Its translation: CASSQGGGAYNEQFF.

CDR3: CASSAASGYTF. The DNA for the CDR3 is TGTGCCAGCAGTGCTGCTAGCGGCTACACCTTC. The chain has TRBV25-1 and TRBJ1-2; no firm D call. Germline lookup yields CDR1 MGHDK and CDR2 SYGVNS. The CDR3 totals 11 residues. With 4 bases removed from V and 8 bases from J, the gap between germline ends came to 8 bases.

CDR3 sequence reads: CATSDPTGTGNEQFF. The DNA for the CDR3 is TGTGCCACCAGTGACCCGACAGGGACTGGGAATGAGCAGTTCTTC. This rearrangement joins TRBV24-1 to TRBJ2-1, with a weak D call TRBD1 (7 bases). The CDR3 runs 15 residues. CDR1 is KGHDR, CDR2 SFDVKD, per germline. Trimming left V 4 bases short and J 7 bases short, with 16 bases between.

The genes are TRBV11-2 and TRBJ2-1, with 9 nucleotides matching TRBD2. Germline trimming cut 5 bases from V and 9 bases from J; bases unmatched to any gene: 14. The CDR3 is made up of 16 amino acids. Germline V gene sequence: CDR1 SGHAT, CDR2 FQNNGV. In DNA form, the CDR3 reads TGTGCCAGCAGCGCTAGAGCTAGCGGGGTTATTCGTGAGCAGTTCTTC. Translation gives CASSARASGVIREQFF. Based on the CDR3 plus reference TRBV11-2 and TRBJ2-1, the full variable domain is EAGVAQSPRYKIIEKRQSVAFWCNPISGHATLYWYQQILGQGPKLLIQFQNNGVVDDSQLPKDRFSAERLKGVDSTLKIQPAKLEDSAVYLCASSARASGVIREQFFGPGTRLTVL.